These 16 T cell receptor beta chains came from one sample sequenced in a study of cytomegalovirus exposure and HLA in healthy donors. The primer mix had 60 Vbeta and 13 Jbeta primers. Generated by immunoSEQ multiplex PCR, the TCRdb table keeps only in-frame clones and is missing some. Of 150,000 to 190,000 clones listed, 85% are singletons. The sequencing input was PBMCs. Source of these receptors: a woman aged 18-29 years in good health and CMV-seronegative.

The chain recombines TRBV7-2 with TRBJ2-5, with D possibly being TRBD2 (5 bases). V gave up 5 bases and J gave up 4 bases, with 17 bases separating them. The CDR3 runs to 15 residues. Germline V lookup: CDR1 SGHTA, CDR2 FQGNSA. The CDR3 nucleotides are TGTGCCAGCAGCACCGGACTGGGTCGGGGAGAGACCCAGTACTTC. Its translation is CASSTGLGRGETQYF.

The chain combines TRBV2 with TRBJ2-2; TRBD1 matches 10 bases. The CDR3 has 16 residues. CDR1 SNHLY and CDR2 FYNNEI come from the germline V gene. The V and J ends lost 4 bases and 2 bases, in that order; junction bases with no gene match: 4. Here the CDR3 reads CASSGQGAFNTGELFF. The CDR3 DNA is TGTGCCAGCAGTGGACAGGGGGCCTTTAACACCGGGGAGCTGTTTTTT.

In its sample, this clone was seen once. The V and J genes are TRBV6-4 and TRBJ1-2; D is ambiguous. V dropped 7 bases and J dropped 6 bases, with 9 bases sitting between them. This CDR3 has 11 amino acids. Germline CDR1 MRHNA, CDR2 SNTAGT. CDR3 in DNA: TGTGCCAGCACCGGGTGGAATGGCTACACCTTC. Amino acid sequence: CASTGWNGYTF.

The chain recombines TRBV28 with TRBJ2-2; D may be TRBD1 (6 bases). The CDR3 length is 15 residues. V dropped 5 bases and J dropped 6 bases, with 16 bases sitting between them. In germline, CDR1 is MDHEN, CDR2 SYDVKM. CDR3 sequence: CASSLDRRQAGELFF. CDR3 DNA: TGTGCCAGCAGTCTTGACAGGCGGCAGGCCGGGGAGCTGTTTTTT. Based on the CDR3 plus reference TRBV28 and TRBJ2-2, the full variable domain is DVKVTQSSRYLVKRTGEKVFLECVQDMDHENMFWYRQDPGLGLRLIYFSYDVKMKEKGDIPEGYSVSREKKERFSLILESASTNQTSMYLCASSLDRRQAGELFFGEGSRLTVL.

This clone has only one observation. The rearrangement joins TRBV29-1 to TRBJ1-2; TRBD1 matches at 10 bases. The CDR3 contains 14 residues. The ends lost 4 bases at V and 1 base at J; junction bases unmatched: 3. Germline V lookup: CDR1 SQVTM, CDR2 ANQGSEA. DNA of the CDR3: TGCAGCGTTGCAGGGACAGGGGATAACTATGGCTACACCTTC. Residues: CSVAGTGDNYGYTF. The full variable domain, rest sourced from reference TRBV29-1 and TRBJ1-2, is SAVISQKPSRDICQRGTSLTIQCQVDSQVTMMFWYRQQPGQSLTLIATANQGSEATYESGFVIDKFPISRPNLTFSTLTVSNMSPEDSSIYLCSVAGTGDNYGYTFGSGTRLTVV.

The CDR3 coding sequence is TGTGCCAGCAGCTGGACAGGGGCTACTCAAGAGACCCAGTACTTC. Translated: CASSWTGATQETQYF. This chain links TRBV27 with TRBJ2-5; TRBD1 aligns across 9 bases. Trimming at V came to 6 bases and at J to 2 bases, leaving 7 bases not matched to a gene. Germline CDR1 is MNHEY and CDR2 is SMNVEV (reference sequence). The CDR3 covers 15 residues.

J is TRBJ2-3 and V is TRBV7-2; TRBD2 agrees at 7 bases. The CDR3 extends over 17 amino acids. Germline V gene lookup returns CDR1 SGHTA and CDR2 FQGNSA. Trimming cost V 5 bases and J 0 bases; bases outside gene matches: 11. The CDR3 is CASSPLGGRPSTDTQYF. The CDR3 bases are TGTGCCAGCAGCCCCCTGGGAGGGAGACCTAGCACAGATACGCAGTATTTT.

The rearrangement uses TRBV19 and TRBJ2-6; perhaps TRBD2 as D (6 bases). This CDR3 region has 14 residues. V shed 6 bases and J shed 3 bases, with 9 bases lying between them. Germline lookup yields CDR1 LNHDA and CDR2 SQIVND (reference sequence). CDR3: CASREAGGANVLTF. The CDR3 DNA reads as TGTGCCAGTAGGGAAGCGGGTGGGGCCAACGTCCTGACTTTC.

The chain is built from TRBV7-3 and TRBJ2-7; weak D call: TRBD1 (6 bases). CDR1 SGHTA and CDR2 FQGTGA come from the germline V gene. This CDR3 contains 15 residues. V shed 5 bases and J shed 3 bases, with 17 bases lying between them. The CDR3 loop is CASSRTASDFYEQYF. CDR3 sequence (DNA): TGTGCCAGCAGCCGGACAGCAAGCGATTTCTACGAGCAGTACTTC.

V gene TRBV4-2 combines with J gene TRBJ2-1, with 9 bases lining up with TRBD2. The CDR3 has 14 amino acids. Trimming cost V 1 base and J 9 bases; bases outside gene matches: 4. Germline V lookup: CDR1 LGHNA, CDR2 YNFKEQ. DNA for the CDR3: TGTGCCAGCAGCCAAGGCGGGGGGGCCTGTGAGCAGTTCTTC. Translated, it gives CASSQGGGACEQFF.

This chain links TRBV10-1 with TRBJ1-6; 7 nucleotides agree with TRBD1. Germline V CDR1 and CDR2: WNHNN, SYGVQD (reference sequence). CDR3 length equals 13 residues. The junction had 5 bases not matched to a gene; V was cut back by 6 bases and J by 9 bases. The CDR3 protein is CASSQTGSSPLHF. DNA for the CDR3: TGCGCCAGCAGCCAGACAGGGAGTTCACCCCTCCACTTT.

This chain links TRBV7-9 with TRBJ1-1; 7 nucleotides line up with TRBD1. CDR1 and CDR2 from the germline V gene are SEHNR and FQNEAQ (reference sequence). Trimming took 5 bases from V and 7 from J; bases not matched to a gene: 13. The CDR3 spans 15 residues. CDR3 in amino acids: CASSQLGTVPREAFF. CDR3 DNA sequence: TGTGCCAGCAGCCAGCTAGGGACAGTGCCACGTGAAGCTTTCTTT.

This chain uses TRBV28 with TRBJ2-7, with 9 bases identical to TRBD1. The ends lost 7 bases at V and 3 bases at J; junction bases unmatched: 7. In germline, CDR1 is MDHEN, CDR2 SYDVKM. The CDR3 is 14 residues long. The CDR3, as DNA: TGTGCCAGCACCCCCGGGGACAGGGTCTACGAGCAGTACTTC. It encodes CASTPGDRVYEQYF.

CDR3 DNA: TGTGCCAGCAGCCCCCCTACTAGCGGGATAACCTACGAGCAGTACTTC. Protein: CASSPPTSGITYEQYF. J is TRBJ2-7 and V is TRBV5-4, with 10 bases aligning to TRBD2. The CDR3 consists of 16 residues. Germline V gives CDR1 SGHNT, CDR2 YYREEE (reference sequence). V trimming: 4 bases; J trimming: 2 bases; junction bases outside the gene matches: 9.

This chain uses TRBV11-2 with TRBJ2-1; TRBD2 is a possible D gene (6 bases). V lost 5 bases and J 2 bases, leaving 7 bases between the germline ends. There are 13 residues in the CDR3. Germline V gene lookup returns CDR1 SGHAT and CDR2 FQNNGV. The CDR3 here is CASSGLPYNEQFF. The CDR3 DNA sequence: TGTGCCAGCAGCGGACTACCCTACAATGAGCAGTTCTTC.

CDR3 sequence reads: CATSSKDRGAGSAQPQHF. DNA for the CDR3: TGTGCCACCAGCAGCAAGGACAGGGGAGCTGGGTCGGCTCAGCCCCAGCATTTT. This chain uses TRBV15 with TRBJ1-5; TRBD1 agrees at 9 bases. Trimming took 3 bases from V and 6 from J; bases not matched to a gene: 15. This CDR3 is built from 18 residues. CDR1 and CDR2 (germline): LNHNV, YYDKDF (reference sequence).